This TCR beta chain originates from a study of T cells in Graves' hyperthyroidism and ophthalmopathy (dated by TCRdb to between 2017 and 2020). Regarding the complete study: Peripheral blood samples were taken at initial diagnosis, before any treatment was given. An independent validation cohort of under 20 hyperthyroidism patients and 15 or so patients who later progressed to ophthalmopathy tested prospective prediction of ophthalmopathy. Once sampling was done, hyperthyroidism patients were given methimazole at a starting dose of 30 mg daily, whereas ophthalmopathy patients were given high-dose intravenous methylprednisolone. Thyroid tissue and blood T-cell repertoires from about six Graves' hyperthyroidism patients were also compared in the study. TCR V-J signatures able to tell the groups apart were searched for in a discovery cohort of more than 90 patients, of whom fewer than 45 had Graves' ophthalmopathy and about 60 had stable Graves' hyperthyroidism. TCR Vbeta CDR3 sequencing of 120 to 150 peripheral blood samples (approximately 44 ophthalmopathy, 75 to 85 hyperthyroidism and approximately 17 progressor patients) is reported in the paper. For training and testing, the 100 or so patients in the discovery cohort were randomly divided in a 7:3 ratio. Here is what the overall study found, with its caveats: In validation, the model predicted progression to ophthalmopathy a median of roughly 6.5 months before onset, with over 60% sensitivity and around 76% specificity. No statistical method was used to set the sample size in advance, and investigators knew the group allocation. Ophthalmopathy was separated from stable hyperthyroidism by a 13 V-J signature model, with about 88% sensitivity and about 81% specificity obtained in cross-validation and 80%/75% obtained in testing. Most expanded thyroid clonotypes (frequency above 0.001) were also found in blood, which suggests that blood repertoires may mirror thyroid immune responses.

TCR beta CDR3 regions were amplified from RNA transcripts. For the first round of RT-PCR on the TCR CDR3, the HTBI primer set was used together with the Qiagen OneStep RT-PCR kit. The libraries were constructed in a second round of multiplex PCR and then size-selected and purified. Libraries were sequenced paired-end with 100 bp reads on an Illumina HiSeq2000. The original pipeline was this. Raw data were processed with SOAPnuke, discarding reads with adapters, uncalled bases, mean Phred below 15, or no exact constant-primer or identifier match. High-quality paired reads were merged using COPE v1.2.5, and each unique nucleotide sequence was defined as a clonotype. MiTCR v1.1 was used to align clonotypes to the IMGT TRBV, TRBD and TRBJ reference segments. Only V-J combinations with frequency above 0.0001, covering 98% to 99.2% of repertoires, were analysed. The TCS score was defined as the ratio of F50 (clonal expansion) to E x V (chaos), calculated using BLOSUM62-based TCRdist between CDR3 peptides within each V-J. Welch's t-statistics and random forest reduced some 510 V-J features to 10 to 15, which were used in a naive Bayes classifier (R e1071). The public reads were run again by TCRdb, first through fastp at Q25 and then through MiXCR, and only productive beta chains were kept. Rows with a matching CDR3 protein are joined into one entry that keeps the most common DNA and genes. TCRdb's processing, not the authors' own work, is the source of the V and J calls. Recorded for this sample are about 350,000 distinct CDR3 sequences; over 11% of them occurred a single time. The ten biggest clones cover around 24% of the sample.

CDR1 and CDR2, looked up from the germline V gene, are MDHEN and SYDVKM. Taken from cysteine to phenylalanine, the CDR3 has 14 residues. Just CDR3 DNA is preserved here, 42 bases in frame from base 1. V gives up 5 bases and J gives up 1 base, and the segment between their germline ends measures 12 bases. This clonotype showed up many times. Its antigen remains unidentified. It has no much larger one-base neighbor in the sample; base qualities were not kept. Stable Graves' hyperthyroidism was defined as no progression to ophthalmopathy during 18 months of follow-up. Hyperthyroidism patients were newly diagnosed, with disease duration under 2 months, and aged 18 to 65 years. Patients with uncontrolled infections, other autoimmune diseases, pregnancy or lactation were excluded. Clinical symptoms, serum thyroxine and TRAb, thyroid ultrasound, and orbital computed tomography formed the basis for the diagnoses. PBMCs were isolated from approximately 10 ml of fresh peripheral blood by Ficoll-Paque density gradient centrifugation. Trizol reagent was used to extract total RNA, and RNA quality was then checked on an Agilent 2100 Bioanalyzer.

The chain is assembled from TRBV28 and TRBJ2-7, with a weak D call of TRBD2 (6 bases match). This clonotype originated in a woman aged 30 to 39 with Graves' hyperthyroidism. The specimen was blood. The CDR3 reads CASSRRGGSYEQYF. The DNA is TGTGCCAGCAGTCGTCGTGGAGGGTCCTACGAGCAGTACTTC.